This TCR beta chain is drawn from a study of radiation and T cells in renal cell carcinoma. The CDR3 covers 16 residues. Trimming left V 1 base short and J 2 bases short, with 14 bases between. Germline V CDR1 and CDR2: LNHDA, SQIVND (reference sequence). The protocol was immunoSEQ multiplex PCR, while the TCRdb copy is restricted to in-frame clones and leaves out a portion. Among about 24,000 clones listed, 58% were seen once. As to treatment: treatment-naive control, cytoreductive nephrectomy. Clear cell pathology was present in this patient's renal cell carcinoma. The TCR sequence derives from a man aged 35 to 55 with renal cell carcinoma. Sequenced here: tumor tissue, sampled from a patient whose treatment was nephrectomy without radiotherapy. The J gene is TRBJ1-2, the V gene TRBV19; D might be TRBD1 (6 bases). The CDR3 DNA reads TGTGCCAGTAGTATAGTCACCGGAAGGGGGAACTATGGCTACACCTTC. Translated: CASSIVTGRGNYGYTF. Using reference TRBV19 and TRBJ1-2 for the parts outside the CDR3, the full variable domain is DGGITQSPKYLFRKEGQNVTLSCEQNLNHDAMYWYRQDPGQGLRLIYYSQIVNDFQKGDIAEGYSVSREKKESFPLTVTSAQKNPTAFYLCASSIVTGRGNYGYTFGSGTRLTVV.